One and the same sample provided the 21 T cell receptor beta chains below, sequenced in a study of cytomegalovirus exposure and HLA in healthy donors. Use of 60 Vbeta and 13 Jbeta primers characterized the PCR. Profiling relied on immunoSEQ multiplex PCR, and the TCRdb table lists in-frame clones only, not all of them. Counted here are about 95,000 clones, approximately 81% occurring once; the ten biggest clones make up approximately 4%. Sequencing input: PBMCs. Every receptor here comes from a woman between 35 and 50 years old in good health and CMV-seropositive.

This clone was picked up many times. V is TRBV7-9 and J is TRBJ1-4; possibly TRBD1 for D (5 bases). Trimming cost V 1 base and J 10 bases, with 10 bases left between them. CDR3 length: 13 amino acids. Germline assignment: CDR1 SEHNR and CDR2 FQNEAQ (reference sequence). CDR3 bases: TGTGCCAGCAGCTTAGAACAGGCGCGAAAACTGTTTTTT. Translation: CASSLEQARKLFF.

This clone has only a few counts. The chain uses TRBV2 and TRBJ2-6; D is unresolved. Per germline, CDR1 SNHLY and CDR2 FYNNEI. V lost 10 bases and J lost 4, with 8 bases in between. The CDR3 has 12 amino acids. CDR3 nucleotides: TGTGCCAACCGCGGAGGGGCCAACGTCCTGACTTTC. This gives the protein CANRGGANVLTF.

The chain joins TRBV9 to TRBJ1-1; a weak D match, TRBD1 (5 bases). V lost 0 bases and J lost 7, with 16 bases in between. Germline V CDR1 and CDR2: SGDLS, YYNGEE. CDR3 length: 15 amino acids. The CDR3 region is CASSVDGRGWDEAFF. The CDR3 nucleotides are TGTGCCAGCAGCGTAGATGGGAGGGGTTGGGATGAAGCTTTCTTT.

This clone was detected a few times. The chain employs TRBV5-1 and TRBJ2-1; no reliable D call. This CDR3 is built from 15 residues. Germline values: CDR1 SGHRS, CDR2 YFSETQ. V was clipped by 2 bases and J by 2 bases, with 11 bases between them. The CDR3 reads CASSFLLFPYNEQFF. In DNA, the CDR3 is TGCGCCAGCAGCTTCTTATTGTTTCCCTACAATGAGCAGTTCTTC.

The chain has TRBV28 and TRBJ1-2; D remains ambiguous. The V gene lost 4 bases and the J gene lost 8 bases, with 8 bases spanning the gap. This CDR3 spans 11 amino acids. CDR1 MDHEN and CDR2 SYDVKM come from the germline V gene. CDR3: CASSSTGGYTF. The CDR3 DNA follows: TGTGCCAGCAGTTCGACGGGGGGCTACACCTTC.

V is TRBV27 and J is TRBJ1-5; tentative D call: TRBD1 (5 bases). V lost 6 bases to trimming and J lost 6 bases, with 12 bases between them. The CDR3 has 13 residues. Looked up from germline, CDR1 is MNHEY and CDR2 is SMNVEV (reference sequence). CDR3 protein: CASSRLRGQPQHF. CDR3 sequence (DNA): TGTGCCAGCAGCCGCCTAAGGGGTCAGCCCCAGCATTTT.

This sequence joins TRBV30 and TRBJ1-5, with TRBD1 matching 7 bases. J lost 6 bases, V lost 5 bases, and 10 bases had no gene match. Germline V CDR1 and CDR2: GTSNPN, SVGIG (reference sequence). CDR3 length: 14 amino acids. CDR3 protein: CAWQSRAGGQPQHF. CDR3 in DNA: TGTGCCTGGCAATCCCGGGCAGGGGGTCAGCCCCAGCATTTT.

The rearrangement joins TRBV18 to TRBJ2-1; TRBD1 matches at 7 bases. Looked up from germline, CDR1 is KGHSH and CDR2 is LQKENI. The CDR3 sequence is 14 residues long. Losses at the gene ends were 0 bases for V and 10 bases for J; bases not matched to a gene: 6. In DNA form, the CDR3 reads TGTGCCAGCTCACCACCTCAGGGGGTGGGAGAGCAGTTCTTC. Protein product: CASSPPQGVGEQFF.

The V gene is TRBV28, the J gene TRBJ2-7; D is possibly TRBD1 (5 bases). This CDR3 comprises 14 residues. CDR1 is MDHEN, CDR2 SYDVKM, per germline. With 0 bases removed from V and 2 bases from J, the gap between germline ends came to 8 bases. The CDR3 DNA reads TGTGCCAGCAGTTTATGGACAGATACCTACGAGCAGTACTTC. Translation: CASSLWTDTYEQYF.

This clone showed up just once. The gene calls are TRBV6-1 and TRBJ1-1; perhaps TRBD1 as D (6 bases). The length of the CDR3 is 15 residues. CDR1 and CDR2 from the germline V gene are MNHNS and SASEGT. Trimming left V 3 bases short and J 6 bases short, with 17 bases between. CDR3: CASSDRAGGAPEAFF. The CDR3 bases are TGTGCCAGCAGTGATCGAGCCGGGGGGGCTCCTGAAGCTTTCTTT.

This clone has just one count. The chain joins TRBV29-1 to TRBJ2-5, with 10 bases lining up with TRBD2. This CDR3 is 18 amino acids long. V shed 4 bases and J 0 bases; nucleotides not matched to a gene: 14. Germline V CDR1 and CDR2: SQVTM, ANQGSEA. The CDR3 nucleotides read TGCAGCGTTGGGGGGGTTGGACTAGCGGTCAAGTACCAAGAGACCCAGTACTTC. This codes for CSVGGVGLAVKYQETQYF.

This rearrangement joins TRBV27 to TRBJ1-2; 10 nucleotides align to TRBD1. Per the germline V gene, CDR1 is MNHEY and CDR2 is SMNVEV (reference sequence). The CDR3 extends over 14 amino acids. The junction had 7 bases not matched to a gene; V was cut back by 6 bases and J by 6 bases. The CDR3 sequence: CASRTGTGDHGYTF. The CDR3 bases are TGTGCCAGCAGGACCGGGACAGGGGACCATGGCTACACCTTC.

The count of this clone is one. CDR3 DNA: TGCGCCAGCAGCCAAGTTGGTACTAGGGATGGCTACACCTTC. It translates to CASSQVGTRDGYTF. The gene calls are TRBV4-1 and TRBJ1-2; no firm D call. The CDR3 totals 14 residues. Trimming shortened V by 1 base and J by 6 bases, and 12 bases separated the two germline ends. Germline loops: CDR1 MGHRA, CDR2 YSYEKL.

The genes are TRBV19 and TRBJ2-1; tentative D call: TRBD1 (5 bases). Germline CDR1 is LNHDA and CDR2 is SQIVND (reference sequence). V lost 0 bases and J lost 3, with 30 bases in between. This CDR3 has 22 amino acids. The CDR3 coding sequence is TGTGCCAGTAGTATAGATCATCCCCGACAGAGTATTCCATTCTCGAACTACAATGAGCAGTTCTTC. This sequence encodes CASSIDHPRQSIPFSNYNEQFF.

The rearrangement uses TRBV4-2 and TRBJ1-5, with 9 bases aligning to TRBD1. Trimming took 0 bases from V and 10 from J; bases not matched to a gene: 7. This CDR3 region has 15 residues. CDR1 is LGHNA, CDR2 YNFKEQ, per germline. As DNA, the CDR3 is TGTGCCAGCAGCCAAGAAACAGGACAGGGGCGACCCCAGCATTTT. Translation gives CASSQETGQGRPQHF.

This chain connects TRBV7-9 to TRBJ2-5; possible D gene TRBD1, 6 bases. The J call could be wrong; TRBJ2-7 is a better fit for the DNA end. This CDR3 is 15 amino acids long. Germline loops: CDR1 SEHNR, CDR2 FQNEAQ (reference sequence). The CDR3 here is CASSSYITGNYEQYF. The CDR3, as DNA: TGTGCCAGCAGCTCCTATATAACAGGGAACTACGAGCAGTACTTC.

J is TRBJ2-7 and V is TRBV7-9, with D uncertain. Germline V lookup: CDR1 SEHNR, CDR2 FQNEAQ (reference sequence). CDR3 size: 13 residues. The V end lost 1 base, the J end lost 3 bases, and 7 bases lay between the germline ends. The CDR3 DNA sequence: TGTGCCAGCAGCTTAGGGCAGATCTACGAGCAGTACTTC. Its translation: CASSLGQIYEQYF.

The V call is TRBV11-3, the J call TRBJ2-2; D is unclear. Trimming left V 1 base short and J 7 bases short, with 10 bases between. There are 14 residues in the CDR3. Germline V gives CDR1 SGHNT, CDR2 YENEEA. CDR3 DNA sequence: TGTGCCAGCAGCTTAGGGCAGTATGGCGGGGAGCTGTTTTTT. It encodes CASSLGQYGGELFF. The entire variable domain, with the rest obtained from reference TRBV11-3 and TRBJ2-2, is as follows: EAGVVQSPRYKIIEKKQPVAFWCNPISGHNTLYWYLQNLGQGPELLIRYENEEAVDDSQLPKDRFSAERLKGVDSTLKIQPAELGDSAVYLCASSLGQYGGELFFGEGSRLTVL.

The gene calls are TRBV15 and TRBJ1-4; 7 bases agree with TRBD1. V shed 7 bases, J shed 4 bases, and the junction held 6 bases outside the gene matches. CDR3 length: 14 residues. Germline V CDR1 and CDR2: LNHNV, YYDKDF (reference sequence). The CDR3 DNA sequence: TGTGCCACCACCTACAGGGGACTTAATGAAAAACTGTTTTTT. Amino acid sequence: CATTYRGLNEKLFF.

V and J are TRBV6-5 and TRBJ2-5; 9 bases are a match to TRBD2. The germline V gene has CDR1 MNHEY and CDR2 SVGAGI. V was pared by 4 bases and J by 4 bases, with 4 bases of the junction left unmatched. The length of the CDR3 is 14 residues. The CDR3 sequence: CASSFSLAGETQYF. The CDR3 region has the DNA TGTGCCAGCAGTTTCTCACTAGCGGGAGAGACCCAGTACTTC.

J is TRBJ2-7 and V is TRBV2, with a tentative D call TRBD2 (6 bases). Looked up from germline, CDR1 is SNHLY and CDR2 is FYNNEI. CDR3 size: 14 residues. V lost 5 bases and J 9 bases, leaving 20 bases between the germline ends. The CDR3 spells CASSSRGSGFGQYF. The CDR3 nucleotides read TGTGCCAGCAGTTCTCGGGGGAGTGGGTTTGGGCAGTACTTC.